This T cell receptor beta chain emerged from a study of control samples from healthy donors and cancer patients. The assay was immunoSEQ multiplex PCR, and TCRdb's table has in-frame clones only and misses some. The repertoire holds about 120,000 clones, with roughly 90% as singletons. CDR1 GTSNPN and CDR2 SVGIG come from the germline V gene (reference sequence). CDR3 size: 11 residues. Trimming shortened V by 7 bases and J by 3 bases, and 10 bases separated the two germline ends. The specimen was blood. The TCR was taken from a man between 50 and 59 years old in good health. The chain uses TRBV30 and TRBJ2-7; the D gene is possibly TRBD1 (5 bases). The CDR3 protein is CASGPGYEQYF. The CDR3 DNA sequence: TGTGCCTCAGGGCCCGGCTACGAGCAGTACTTC.